The text below deals with one T cell receptor (beta chain). This sample stems from a study of blood T cell repertoires in COVID-19. Study at large: The United States, Italy and Spain provided the acute and convalescent COVID-19 samples. PBMCs, B-cell-depleted T cells, or T cells provided the cDNA or gDNA that made up the material.

J lost 5 bases, V lost 4 bases, and 11 bases had no gene match. Germline assignment: CDR1 SGHNT and CDR2 YYREEE (reference sequence). CDR3 size: 16 residues. Original processing methods: Estimated nucleated cell counts came from reference gene primer amplification. This table comes from immunoSEQ multiplex PCR, and its TCRdb copy is limited to in-frame clones, with some not included. The V and J calls and the clone size are those of that table, but D and trimming were determined from the DNA. This table holds about 300,000 clones, approximately 90% found once. Source material: peripheral blood. The chain employs TRBV5-4 and TRBJ1-1; 10 bases agree with TRBD1. This TCR was sampled from a woman aged 25 to 45 who had recovered from COVID-19. CDR3 region: CASSGRDRGPLTEAFF. The CDR3 nucleotides are TGTGCCAGCAGCGGCCGGGACAGGGGACCACTAACTGAAGCTTTCTTT.